This is a list of T cell receptor beta chains from one sample in a study of a mutant IDH1 vaccine in newly diagnosed glioma. Antigen specificity for these receptors is unknown. The assay was immunoSEQ multiplex PCR, and TCRdb's table has in-frame clones only and misses some. The sample lists roughly 120,000 clones; around three quarters were seen once. The specimen was PBMCs, collected from a glioma patient whose treatment included an IDH1 peptide vaccine. The receptors come from a man in his forties or fifties with glioma. The CDR3 runs from the conserved cysteine through the conserved F or W. The order of the fields is CDR3 protein, V gene, J gene.

CASSWEILYGYTF	TRBV6-6	TRBJ1-2
CASSQDWGQGVYEQYF	TRBV4-1	TRBJ2-7
CASSQDGQRDEKLFF	TRBV4-1	TRBJ1-4
CASSLNGQQETQYF	TRBV5-5	TRBJ2-5
CASEKRQILNTEAFF	TRBV5-6	TRBJ1-1
CASSLGPQGGEPQHF	TRBV11-2	TRBJ1-5
CASSLGAGALYEQYF	TRBV5-5	TRBJ2-7
CASVRGLTGNQPQHF	TRBV6-6	TRBJ1-5
CASSPGLAGVREQFF	TRBV5-1	TRBJ2-1
CASSLQGGRETQYF	TRBV7-2	TRBJ2-5
CATSRDSPSGYTF	TRBV15	TRBJ1-2
CASSRQGSPKNIQYF	TRBV7-3	TRBJ2-4
CASSLARAGRATYEQYF	TRBV5-1	TRBJ2-7
CASSLARGSGNTIYF	TRBV11-2	TRBJ1-3
CASSTGWGSNQPQHF	TRBV6-5	TRBJ1-5
CASSTREPQHF	TRBV6-1	TRBJ1-5
CAISDASGIGNEQFF	TRBV10-3	TRBJ2-1
CASSRLAGFKTGELFF	TRBV7-9	TRBJ2-2
CASSSTRTASNQPQHF	TRBV27	TRBJ1-5
CASGLPGVVGETQYF	TRBV12-5	TRBJ2-5
CASRGMEPSGVNTGELFF	TRBV2	TRBJ2-2
CASHTGTAYEQYF	TRBV6-6	TRBJ2-7
CASSLVSGSYEQYF	TRBV27	TRBJ2-7
CASSRSGTNGDEQFF	TRBV5-1	TRBJ2-1
CASSSGTFNTGELFF	TRBV7-6	TRBJ2-2
CASSGNLQGWGYGYTF	TRBV5-5	TRBJ1-2
CASSQQNRGGVDEKLFF	TRBV4-3	TRBJ1-4
CASTRTGADTQYF	TRBV6-6	TRBJ2-3
CASSLGRSYEQYF	TRBV6-5	.
CASRRAGADTGELFF	TRBV25-1	TRBJ2-2
CASSEWVVGNTQYF	TRBV6-1	TRBJ2-3
CASSIRSEGRRNEQFF	TRBV19	TRBJ2-1
CASSWGLAGLYNEQFF	TRBV5-1	TRBJ2-1
CASSLTGGRGYTF	TRBV7-2	TRBJ1-2
CASSHRDRGHEQYF	TRBV6-6	TRBJ2-7
CASSSTSQGLGTEAFF	TRBV7-9	TRBJ1-1
CASSSGTGRNQPQHF	TRBV7-6	TRBJ1-5
CASSVVWTNNEQFF	TRBV9	TRBJ2-1
CASSYGTSVEQYF	TRBV11-2	TRBJ2-7
CASSIGAGGLTGELFF	TRBV19	TRBJ2-2
CATSRDPRTVTNYGYTF	TRBV15	TRBJ1-2
CASSSSGEQYF	TRBV7-9	TRBJ2-7
CASSQVLGTGRAFF	TRBV4-3	TRBJ1-1
CASSDSPVETEAFF	TRBV9	TRBJ1-1
CATRSGGLNTGELFF	TRBV10-3	TRBJ2-2
CASGRDSSYEQYF	TRBV27	TRBJ2-7
CATSRQDRAETQYF	TRBV15	TRBJ2-5
CASSAGQGGEKLFF	TRBV9	TRBJ1-4
CASSQTGNNEQFF	TRBV5-4	TRBJ2-1
CASSLNYRLAGTGELFF	TRBV18	TRBJ2-2
CASSLTATNEKLFF	TRBV11-2	TRBJ1-4
CASRGGNYGYTF	TRBV6-1	TRBJ1-2
CASSPWTRGGATDTQYF	TRBV7-9	TRBJ2-3
CASSPSTRGNTIYF	TRBV7-2	TRBJ1-3
CAWSALHEQFF	TRBV30	TRBJ2-1
CASSLGYRGGELFF	TRBV5-1	TRBJ2-2
CASSLSSGTGIYEQYF	TRBV4-3	TRBJ2-7
CASSLRGSGDEQYF	TRBV27	TRBJ2-7
CAWRHMATGQGPLHF	TRBV30	TRBJ1-6
CASSPGPGAGELFF	TRBV6-1	TRBJ2-2